This T cell receptor beta chain came from a study of T cell responses to AZD1222 COVID-19 vaccine. Comments on this clone: What it recognizes is unknown.

TCRdb keeps only in-frame clones here, not all; method: immunoSEQ multiplex PCR. The sample lists just under 55,000 clones; about 85% were seen once. CDR3 length equals 15 residues. The germline CDR1 and CDR2 sequences are SGDLS and YYNGEE. J gave up 8 bases and V 2 bases, and 9 bases lay outside the gene matches. Findings and caveats of the study: Across spike, vaccine-associated CD4 TCRs were found, dominant at 160-218 and 743-854. Donors skewed white British and female; clonal diversity was possibly underestimated. Within unmutated variant regions lay the reported targets of nearly half of spike-specific TCRs.

The starting material was peripheral blood, obtained on day 0 of AZD1222 vaccination. The TCR was taken from an adult in good health. J is TRBJ1-2 and V is TRBV9; TRBD1 matches 10 bases. DNA of the CDR3: TGTGCCAGCAGCGTGATGGGACAGGGGAGTAACGGCTACACCTTC. Protein sequence: CASSVMGQGSNGYTF.